This TCR beta chain was sequenced during a study of blood T cell repertoires in COVID-19. Looking at the study overall: The United States, Italy and Spain were the sources of the acute and convalescent COVID-19 samples. Sample material is recorded as cDNA or gDNA derived from T cells, B-cell-depleted T cells, or PBMCs.

How the authors handled the data: Amplifying reference gene primers gave estimates of nucleated cell counts. The method was immunoSEQ multiplex PCR; TCRdb's version includes in-frame clones alone and lacks a portion of them. The V and J calls and clone size were taken over from that table, and D and trimming were inferred from the DNA. The sample lists approximately 47,000 clones, roughly 84% occurring once. This CDR3 is 17 amino acids long. Trimming removed 1 base from V and 0 bases from J; junction bases left unmatched: 5. Germline lookup yields CDR1 LNHNV and CDR2 YYDKDF (reference sequence). This TCR derives from a woman in her sixties or seventies with acute or convalescent COVID-19. The chain is built from TRBV15 and TRBJ1-4; the match to TRBD1 covers 7 bases. Sequenced sample: peripheral blood. In DNA form, the CDR3 reads TGTGCCACCAGCAGAGGAAGGGGGCGCGCAACTAATGAAAAACTGTTTTTT. Translation: CATSRGRGRATNEKLFF. Full variable domain (missing parts from reference TRBV15 and TRBJ1-4): DAMVIQNPRYQVTQFGKPVTLSCSQTLNHNVMYWYQQKSSQAPKLLFHYYDKDFNNEADTPDNFQSRRPNTSFCFLDIRSPGLGDTAMYLCATSRGRGRATNEKLFFGSGTQLSVL.